A single sample gave rise to the 30 T cell receptor beta chains below, sequenced in a study of blood T cell repertoires in COVID-19. Here immunoSEQ multiplex PCR was the method, and the copy in TCRdb shows in-frame clones only, minus some. Counted here are 200,000 to 300,000 clones, around 87% occurring once; the ten biggest clones make up around 2.5%. Sequencing was performed on peripheral blood. Receptor source: a woman aged 50 to 60 with acute or convalescent COVID-19.

The DNA for the CDR3 is TGTGCCAGCAGTTACAGGGACCAGCCCCAGCATTTT. This gives the protein CASSYRDQPQHF. The chain recombines TRBV21-1 with TRBJ1-5; the DNA was not used to check the table's D call, TRBD1. TRBV21-1 is assigned pseudogene status. The CDR3 length is 12 residues.

The V and J genes are TRBV11-2 and TRBJ2-1; 13 bases align to TRBD2. V was clipped by 7 bases and J by 6 bases; unmatched bases: 3. This CDR3 contains 14 residues. Germline loops: CDR1 SGHAT, CDR2 FQNNGV. The CDR3 sequence: CASTGTSGVNEQFF. CDR3 in DNA: TGTGCCAGCACCGGGACTAGCGGGGTCAATGAGCAGTTCTTC.

V usage is TRBV2 and J usage is TRBJ1-1; a possible D gene is TRBD1 (5 bases). Germline V gene lookup returns CDR1 SNHLY and CDR2 FYNNEI. The V gene lost 8 bases and the J gene lost 1 base, with 14 bases spanning the gap. CDR3 length: 14 amino acids. CDR3 nucleotides: TGTGCCAGCGGATGGGGCAGTCGGAACACTGAAGCTTTCTTT. Protein: CASGWGSRNTEAFF.

The chain uses TRBV24-1 and TRBJ2-7; 9 bases map to TRBD1. V shed 2 bases and J 5 bases; nucleotides not matched to a gene: 9. The CDR3 covers 16 residues. Germline V gene lookup returns CDR1 KGHDR and CDR2 SFDVKD. The CDR3 spells CATSDSRGTGSNEQYF. DNA for the CDR3: TGTGCCACCAGTGATTCGCGGGGGACAGGGTCCAACGAGCAGTACTTC.

This sequence joins TRBV7-9 and TRBJ2-1; 9 nucleotides align to TRBD2. The V and J ends lost 11 bases and 7 bases, in that order; junction bases with no gene match: 6. The germline gives CDR1 SEHNR, CDR2 FQNEAQ (reference sequence). The CDR3 is 12 residues long. CDR3 sequence: CALAGVINEQFF. DNA of the CDR3: TGTGCCTTAGCGGGAGTAATTAATGAGCAGTTCTTC.

V is TRBV5-1 and J is TRBJ1-2; 8 bases fit TRBD1. Germline-derived CDR1 and CDR2 are SGHRS and YFSETQ. Trimming at V came to 5 bases and at J to 3 bases, leaving 6 bases not matched to a gene. The CDR3 loop spans 14 amino acids. CDR3 protein: CASSSQGADYGYTF. The CDR3 DNA sequence: TGCGCCAGCAGTTCGCAGGGGGCGGACTATGGCTACACCTTC.

In its sample, this clone was seen once. J is TRBJ2-2 and V is TRBV19, with 7 positions matching TRBD2. The CDR3 is made up of 16 amino acids. J lost 6 bases, V lost 1 base, and 8 bases had no gene match. Per the germline V gene, CDR1 is LNHDA and CDR2 is SQIVND (reference sequence). The CDR3 nucleotides read TGTGCCAGTAGTATAGGCCTGACGGGGGGATCCGGGGAGCTGTTTTTT. It is translated as CASSIGLTGGSGELFF.

V gene TRBV29-1 combines with J gene TRBJ1-3, with unresolved D. With 0 bases removed from V and 0 bases from J, the gap between germline ends came to 9 bases. The CDR3 is 15 amino acids. Germline CDR1 is SQVTM and CDR2 is ANQGSEA. This CDR3 is CSVEDLSSSGNTIYF. The CDR3, as DNA: TGCAGCGTTGAAGATTTATCCAGCTCTGGAAACACCATATATTTT.

This clone occurred many times. V gene TRBV14 combines with J gene TRBJ1-3; no definite D call. Trimming took off 2 bases at V and 4 bases at J, with 3 bases between the two ends. Germline CDR1 SGHDN, CDR2 FVKESK. CDR3 size: 12 residues. The CDR3 DNA sequence: TGTGCCAGCAGCCAATCAGGAAACACCATATATTTT. Protein product: CASSQSGNTIYF.

V is TRBV28 and J is TRBJ2-1; 7 bases agree with TRBD1. The CDR3 extends over 12 amino acids. Germline CDR1 is MDHEN and CDR2 is SYDVKM. Trimming took 6 bases from V and 7 from J; bases not matched to a gene: 3. The CDR3 sequence is CASRQGLNEQFF. CDR3 DNA: TGTGCCAGCAGACAGGGGCTGAATGAGCAGTTCTTC.

The V and J genes are TRBV4-2 and TRBJ1-6, with D possibly being TRBD1 (5 bases). This CDR3 comprises 17 residues. Germline values: CDR1 LGHNA, CDR2 YNFKEQ. Trimming pared 4 bases from V and 5 bases from J, leaving 18 bases between. The CDR3 DNA follows: TGTGCCAGCAGCCCTCAACGTTGGGGGACTAATAATTCACCCCTCCACTTT. This codes for CASSPQRWGTNNSPLHF.

J is TRBJ2-1 and V is TRBV21-1; TRBD2, the D gene given by the table, was not confirmed from the DNA. TRBV21-1 is marked as a pseudogene. CDR3 length equals 13 residues. CDR3: CASSRDFHNEQFF. CDR3 bases: TGTGCCAGCAGCCGGGACTTCCACAATGAGCAGTTCTTC.

This clone was observed a single time. J is TRBJ1-4 and V is TRBV28, with TRBD1 matching over 7 bases. The CDR3 contains 14 residues. Germline V gives CDR1 MDHEN, CDR2 SYDVKM. With 5 bases clipped from V and 2 bases from J, the junction kept 2 bases outside the gene matches. CDR3 amino acids: CASSPGGTNEKLFF. The CDR3 bases are TGTGCCAGCAGTCCAGGGGGGACTAATGAAAAACTGTTTTTT.

V is TRBV19 and J is TRBJ2-1; 7 bases line up with TRBD2. With 5 bases clipped from V and 0 bases from J, the junction kept 13 bases outside the gene matches. CDR1 is LNHDA and CDR2 is SQIVND in the germline V gene (reference sequence). This CDR3 comprises 18 residues. The CDR3 DNA reads as TGTGCCAGTAGTCCCCACCTGGGGGGGAGATCCTCCTACAATGAGCAGTTCTTC. Its translation: CASSPHLGGRSSYNEQFF.

The rearrangement links TRBV5-1 to TRBJ2-7; no clear D. Trimming removed 0 bases from V and 1 base from J, with 8 bases in between. Looked up from germline, CDR1 is SGHRS and CDR2 is YFSETQ. This CDR3 contains 14 residues. The CDR3, as DNA: TGCGCCAGCAGCTTGGCCCAACAGTCCTACGAGCAGTACTTC. Protein product: CASSLAQQSYEQYF.

V is TRBV24-1 and J is TRBJ1-4; tentatively, D is TRBD1 (6 bases). Looked up from germline, CDR1 is KGHDR and CDR2 is SFDVKD. The CDR3 loop spans 18 amino acids. V shed 9 bases and J shed 1 base, with 23 bases lying between them. In DNA, the CDR3 is TGTGCCACCCATACGGATTGGGGGCGCCGCCTAACTAATGAAAAACTGTTTTTT. It encodes CATHTDWGRRLTNEKLFF.

The CDR3 nucleotides read TGTGCCAGCAGCTCCCGGACAGGGGTGCATGGCTACACCTTC. Translating it yields CASSSRTGVHGYTF. This chain uses TRBV7-2 with TRBJ1-2; 9 bases map to TRBD1. Germline-derived CDR1 and CDR2 are SGHTA and FQGNSA. Unmatched junction bases numbered 6, after V lost 4 bases and J lost 6 bases. This CDR3 is built from 14 residues. The variable domain in full, with the rest retrieved from reference TRBV7-2 and TRBJ1-2, is GAGVSQSPSNKVTEKGKDVELRCDPISGHTALYWYRQSLGQGLEFLIYFQGNSAPDKSGLPSDRFSAERTGGSVSTLTIQRTQQEDSAVYLCASSSRTGVHGYTFGSGTRLTVV.

The rearrangement uses TRBV6-5 and TRBJ2-1; tentative D call: TRBD2 (6 bases). CDR1 MNHEY and CDR2 SVGAGI come from the germline V gene. The CDR3 is 15 residues long. V shed 4 bases and J shed 7 bases, with 17 bases lying between them. The CDR3 protein is CASSSGGGIRNEQFF. The CDR3 nucleotides are TGTGCCAGCAGTTCCGGTGGCGGGATTAGGAATGAGCAGTTCTTC.

This clone was picked up a small number of times. The chain carries TRBV27 and TRBJ1-1; the match to TRBD1 covers 7 bases. This CDR3 is built from 14 residues. Germline loops: CDR1 MNHEY, CDR2 SMNVEV (reference sequence). V shed 0 bases, J shed 8 bases, and the junction held 6 bases outside the gene matches. CDR3 nucleotide sequence: TGTGCCAGCAGTTTATCAGGACAGGCGGGGGAAGCTTTCTTT. Its protein is CASSLSGQAGEAFF.

The chain recombines TRBV3-1 (or the pseudogene TRBV3-2) with TRBJ2-2, with no clear D. Trimming took off 5 bases at V and 4 bases at J, with 5 bases between the two ends. This CDR3 spans 12 amino acids. Germline V gene sequence: CDR1 LGHDT, CDR2 YNNKEL (reference sequence). In nucleotides, the CDR3 is TGTGCCAGCAGCTACACCACCGGGGAGCTGTTTTTT. It specifies CASSYTTGELFF.

There are a few counts of this clone. The rearrangement uses TRBV3-1 (or the pseudogene TRBV3-2) and TRBJ1-4; D might be TRBD1 (5 bases). This CDR3 has 15 residues. Per the germline V gene, CDR1 is LGHDT and CDR2 is YNNKEL (reference sequence). V gave up 1 base and J gave up 2 bases, with 8 bases separating them. In DNA, the CDR3 is TGTGCCAGCAGCCAAGGGCCAGGGACTAATGAAAAACTGTTTTTT. Protein sequence: CASSQGPGTNEKLFF.

This clone was detected only a few times. The genes are TRBV6-2 or TRBV6-3 and TRBJ1-1, with TRBD1 identical over 8 bases. CDR3 length equals 13 residues. Germline trimming cut 4 bases from V and 4 bases from J; bases unmatched to any gene: 2. Germline loops: CDR1 MNHEY, CDR2 SVGEGT. The CDR3 nucleotides read TGTGCCAGCAGTTCGGGACAGGCCACTGAAGCTTTCTTT. Protein product: CASSSGQATEAFF.

In this sample, this clone turned up once. V and J are TRBV4-2 and TRBJ2-2, with 9 bases matching TRBD1. Per the germline V gene, CDR1 is LGHNA and CDR2 is YNFKEQ. The CDR3 sequence is 15 residues long. V gave up 1 base and J gave up 6 bases; unmatched junction bases: 3. CDR3 nucleotides: TGTGCCAGCAGCCAAGTCTGGACAGGGGCCGGGGAGCTGTTTTTT. It translates to CASSQVWTGAGELFF.

J is TRBJ1-2 and V is TRBV5-1; perhaps TRBD1 as D (5 bases). The ends were cut back, 0 bases at V and 7 bases at J, with 19 bases in the middle. Germline V gene sequence: CDR1 SGHRS, CDR2 YFSETQ. The CDR3 spans 16 residues. The CDR3 loop reads CASSLESAGYRSGYTF. CDR3 nucleotide sequence: TGCGCCAGCAGCTTGGAGTCGGCAGGGTATCGGAGTGGCTACACCTTC.

This clone appeared once. CDR3: CASSISGTTDTQYF. CDR3 DNA sequence: TGTGCCAGCAGCATAAGCGGGACTACAGATACGCAGTATTTT. This chain uses TRBV9 with TRBJ2-3; 7 bases line up with TRBD2. Unmatched junction bases numbered 5, after V lost 4 bases and J lost 3 bases. CDR1 and CDR2 from the germline V gene are SGDLS and YYNGEE. CDR3 length: 14 residues.

This chain uses TRBV28 with TRBJ1-4; no reliable D call. Germline assignment: CDR1 MDHEN and CDR2 SYDVKM. CDR3 size: 12 residues. V was clipped by 9 bases and J by 10 bases, with 15 bases between them. Here the CDR3 DNA reads TGTGCCAGTACTACCGTATCGGGAAAACTGTTTTTT. Translation gives CASTTVSGKLFF.

J is TRBJ2-2 and V is TRBV7-2; 10 nucleotides match TRBD1. V dropped 2 bases and J dropped 7; count of bases not matched to a gene: 4. Germline-derived CDR1 and CDR2 are SGHTA and FQGNSA. CDR3 length equals 15 residues. The CDR3 sequence: CASSLLTGGVGELFF. In nucleotides, the CDR3 is TGTGCCAGCAGCTTATTGACAGGGGGCGTCGGGGAGCTGTTTTTT.

This chain links TRBV24-1 with TRBJ1-2, with TRBD1 matching over 7 bases. Looked up from germline, CDR1 is KGHDR and CDR2 is SFDVKD. This CDR3 region has 17 residues. V was pared by 6 bases and J by 0 bases, with 12 bases of the junction left unmatched. CDR3 amino acids: CATSTLSQGGANYGYTF. CDR3 coding DNA: TGTGCCACCAGTACCCTAAGCCAGGGGGGAGCTAACTATGGCTACACCTTC.

This clone appeared a few times. The chain links TRBV27 to TRBJ1-2; TRBD1 aligns across 10 bases. Germline CDR1 MNHEY, CDR2 SMNVEV (reference sequence). J lost 7 bases, V lost 5 bases, and 7 bases had no gene match. The CDR3 is made up of 14 amino acids. The chain's CDR3 is CASSDGTGVAGYTF. Here the CDR3 DNA reads TGTGCCAGCAGTGACGGGACAGGGGTGGCTGGCTACACCTTC.

The chain carries TRBV9 and TRBJ2-5, with 7 nucleotides matching TRBD2. The CDR3 has 14 amino acids. The germline CDR1 and CDR2 sequences are SGDLS and YYNGEE. With 2 bases clipped from V and 3 bases from J, the junction kept 4 bases outside the gene matches. The CDR3 coding sequence is TGTGCCAGCAGCGTTCCAGGACTAGAAGAGACCCAGTACTTC. Encoded protein: CASSVPGLEETQYF.